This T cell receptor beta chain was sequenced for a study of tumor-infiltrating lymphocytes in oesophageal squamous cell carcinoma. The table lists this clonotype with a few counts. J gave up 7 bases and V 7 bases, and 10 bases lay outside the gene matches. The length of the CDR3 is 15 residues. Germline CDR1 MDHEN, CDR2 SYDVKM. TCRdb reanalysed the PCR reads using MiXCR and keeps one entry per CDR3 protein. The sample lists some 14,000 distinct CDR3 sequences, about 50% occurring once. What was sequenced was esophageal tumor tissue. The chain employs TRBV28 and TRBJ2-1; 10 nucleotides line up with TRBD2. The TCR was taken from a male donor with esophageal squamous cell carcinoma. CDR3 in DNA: TGTGCCAGCAAGATTAGCGGGGGGTCTCGGAATGAGCAGTTCTTC. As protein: CASKISGGSRNEQFF.